These T cell receptor beta chains were read from a single sample in a study of T cell changes during pregnancy in multiple sclerosis. Clones were sequenced by immunoSEQ multiplex PCR, and TCRdb holds only the in-frame ones, with some missing. The sample yields about 21,000 clones, approximately 90% seen once. Sequencing used CD4+ T cells from peripheral blood mononuclear cells, obtained in the third trimester of pregnancy. These receptors were collected from a female donor with multiple sclerosis, enrolled in a pregnancy study. The CDR3 runs from the conserved cysteine through the conserved F or W. The order of the fields is J gene, clone size, CDR3 length, V gene, D gene, CDR3 protein, CDR3 DNA. The D gene is left open where the match is weak. Only part of the rows carry a size: once, few, many, or a class if the clone is expanded.

TRBJ1-6 few 17 TRBV7-2 TRBD1 CASSPLTPGTDNSPLHF TGTGCCAGCAGCCCGCTGACCCCCGGGACAGATAATTCACCCCTCCACTTT
TRBJ2-4 . 13 TRBV18 . CASTVLAKNIQYF TGTGCCAGCACAGTCTTAGCCAAAAACATTCAGTACTTC
TRBJ1-4 . 15 TRBV10-3 . CAISPGFTTNEKLFF TGTGCCATCAGTCCAGGGTTTACAACTAATGAAAAACTGTTTTTT
TRBJ2-3 . 13 TRBV28 TRBD1 CASRYTGADTQYF TGTGCCAGCAGATATACAGGGGCAGATACGCAGTATTTT
TRBJ1-2 . 15 TRBV5-6 . CASSLDGRINYGYTF TGTGCCAGCAGCTTGGACGGCAGGATAAACTATGGCTACACCTTC
TRBJ1-1 . 14 TRBV6-5 . CASKGQRTASEAFF TGTGCCAGCAAAGGACAGCGTACAGCTTCTGAAGCTTTCTTT
TRBJ2-2 . 18 TRBV11-2 . CASSLPPVRQSNTGELFF TGTGCCAGCAGCTTACCCCCCGTGAGGCAGTCGAACACCGGGGAGCTGTTTTTT
TRBJ1-1 . 13 TRBV11-3 TRBD1 CASSSTGGAEAFF TGTGCCAGCAGCTCGACAGGGGGGGCTGAAGCTTTCTTT
TRBJ2-3 . 14 TRBV9 . CASSAGTGADTQYF TGTGCCAGCAGCGCGGGTACAGGAGCGGATACGCAGTATTTT
TRBJ2-3 . 12 TRBV5-1 . CASSLPGDTQYF TGCGCCAGCAGCTTACCGGGGGATACGCAGTATTTT
TRBJ2-3 . 14 TRBV5-1 . CASSPGVLTDTQYF TGCGCCAGCAGCCCCGGGGTCCTCACAGATACGCAGTATTTT
TRBJ2-5 . 12 TRBV2 . CAGQTLDTTQYF TGTGCCGGCCAAACTTTGGACACGACCCAGTACTTC
TRBJ1-1 . 13 TRBV5-4 TRBD1 CASSSDRETEAFF TGTGCCAGCAGTTCGGACAGGGAAACTGAAGCTTTCTTT
TRBJ1-5 . 15 TRBV19 . CASSIVTVDNQPQHF TGTGCCAGTAGTATAGTCACAGTCGACAATCAGCCCCAGCATTTT
TRBJ1-3 few 11 TRBV30 . CAWSVLRTIYF TGTGCCTGGAGTGTTTTGCGAACCATATATTTT
TRBJ1-4 . 15 TRBV6-5 . CASRKLGLNNEKLFF TGTGCCAGCAGAAAACTAGGGCTAAATAATGAAAAACTGTTTTTT
TRBJ1-6 . 17 TRBV7-9 . CASSLGGSSGYNSPLHF TGTGCCAGCAGCTTAGGAGGGAGCAGCGGGTATAATTCACCCCTCCACTTT